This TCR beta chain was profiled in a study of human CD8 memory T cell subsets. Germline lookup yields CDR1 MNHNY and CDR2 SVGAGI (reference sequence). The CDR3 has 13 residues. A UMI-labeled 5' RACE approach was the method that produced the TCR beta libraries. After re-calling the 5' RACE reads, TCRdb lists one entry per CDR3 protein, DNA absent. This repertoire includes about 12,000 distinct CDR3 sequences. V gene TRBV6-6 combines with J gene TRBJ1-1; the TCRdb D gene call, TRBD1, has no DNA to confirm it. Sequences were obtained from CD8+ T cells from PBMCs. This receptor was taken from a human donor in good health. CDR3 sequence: CASSRLSNTEAFF.